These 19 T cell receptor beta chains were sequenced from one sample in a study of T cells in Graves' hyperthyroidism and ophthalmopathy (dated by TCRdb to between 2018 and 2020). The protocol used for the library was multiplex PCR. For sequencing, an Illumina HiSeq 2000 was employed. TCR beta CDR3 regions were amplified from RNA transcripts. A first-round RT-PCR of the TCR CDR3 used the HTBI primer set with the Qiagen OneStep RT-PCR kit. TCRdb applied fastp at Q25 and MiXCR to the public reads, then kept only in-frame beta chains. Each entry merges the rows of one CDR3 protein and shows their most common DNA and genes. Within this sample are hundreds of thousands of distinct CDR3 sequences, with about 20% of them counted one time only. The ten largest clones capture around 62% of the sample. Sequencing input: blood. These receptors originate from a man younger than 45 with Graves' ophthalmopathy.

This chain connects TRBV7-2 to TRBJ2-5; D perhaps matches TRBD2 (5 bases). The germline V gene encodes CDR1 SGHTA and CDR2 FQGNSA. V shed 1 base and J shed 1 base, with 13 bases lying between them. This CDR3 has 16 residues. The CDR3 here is CASSLGDRGSQETQYF. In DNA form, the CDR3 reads TGTGCCAGCAGCTTAGGCGACCGGGGAAGCCAAGAGACCCAGTACTTC.

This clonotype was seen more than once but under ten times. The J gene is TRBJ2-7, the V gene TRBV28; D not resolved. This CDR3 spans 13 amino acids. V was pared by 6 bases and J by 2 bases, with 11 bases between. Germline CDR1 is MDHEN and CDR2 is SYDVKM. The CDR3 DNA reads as TGTGCCAGCAGCGGGCCTCCAGCCTACGAGCAGTACTTC. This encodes CASSGPPAYEQYF.

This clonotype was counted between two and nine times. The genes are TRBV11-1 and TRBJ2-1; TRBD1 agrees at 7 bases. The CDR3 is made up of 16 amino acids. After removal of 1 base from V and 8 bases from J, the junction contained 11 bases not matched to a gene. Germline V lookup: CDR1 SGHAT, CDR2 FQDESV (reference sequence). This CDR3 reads CASSLGRQGRIDEQFF. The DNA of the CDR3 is TGTGCCAGCAGCTTAGGACGACAGGGTAGAATTGATGAGCAGTTCTTC.

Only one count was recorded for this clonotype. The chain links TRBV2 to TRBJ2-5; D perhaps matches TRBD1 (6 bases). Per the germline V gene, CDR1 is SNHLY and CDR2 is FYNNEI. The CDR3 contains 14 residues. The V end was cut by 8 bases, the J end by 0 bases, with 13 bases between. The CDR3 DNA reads TGTGCCAGCGGTCCCCGGGACAACCAAGAGACCCAGTACTTC. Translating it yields CASGPRDNQETQYF.

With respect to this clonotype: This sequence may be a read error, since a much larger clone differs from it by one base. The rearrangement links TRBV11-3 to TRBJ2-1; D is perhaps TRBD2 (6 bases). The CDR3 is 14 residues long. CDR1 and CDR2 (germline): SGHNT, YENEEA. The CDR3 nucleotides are TGTGCCGGCAGCTTATCCCGGGAGAACGATGAGCAGTTCTTC. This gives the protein CAGSLSRENDEQFF.

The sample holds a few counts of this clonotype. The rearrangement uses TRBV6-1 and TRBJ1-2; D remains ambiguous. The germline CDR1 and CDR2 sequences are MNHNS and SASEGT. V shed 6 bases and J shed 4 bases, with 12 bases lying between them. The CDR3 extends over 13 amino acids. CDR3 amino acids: CASSLPRGYGYTF. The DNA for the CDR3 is TGTGCCAGCAGCCTACCCCGGGGCTATGGCTACACCTTC.

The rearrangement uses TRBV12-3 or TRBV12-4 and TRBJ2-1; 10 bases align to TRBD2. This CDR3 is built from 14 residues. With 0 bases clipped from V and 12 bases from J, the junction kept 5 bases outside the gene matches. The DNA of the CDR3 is TGTGCCAGCAGTTTAGCAACAGCGGGAGGGCCGCAGTTCTTC. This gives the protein CASSLATAGGPQFF.

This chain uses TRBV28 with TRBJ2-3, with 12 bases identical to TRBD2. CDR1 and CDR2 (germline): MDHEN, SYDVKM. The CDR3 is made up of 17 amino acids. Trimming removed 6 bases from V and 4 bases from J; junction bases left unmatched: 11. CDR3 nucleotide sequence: TGTGCCAGCAGGAGACGACTAGCGGGAGTGGTGGCAGATACGCAGTATTTT. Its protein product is CASRRRLAGVVADTQYF.

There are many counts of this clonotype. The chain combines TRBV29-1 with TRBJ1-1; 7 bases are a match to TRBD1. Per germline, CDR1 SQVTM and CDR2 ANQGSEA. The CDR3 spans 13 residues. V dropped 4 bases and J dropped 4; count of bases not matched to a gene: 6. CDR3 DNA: TGCAGCGTTGGACGGACAGGAGGCACTGAAGCTTTCTTT. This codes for CSVGRTGGTEAFF.

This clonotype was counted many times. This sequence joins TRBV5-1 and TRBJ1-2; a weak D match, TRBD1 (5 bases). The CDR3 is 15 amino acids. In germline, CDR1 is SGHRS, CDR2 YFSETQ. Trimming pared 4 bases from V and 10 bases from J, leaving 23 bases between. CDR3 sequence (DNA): TGCGCCAGCAGCAGGGACGGAAGGGATTATGGCGACTACACCTTC. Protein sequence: CASSRDGRDYGDYTF.

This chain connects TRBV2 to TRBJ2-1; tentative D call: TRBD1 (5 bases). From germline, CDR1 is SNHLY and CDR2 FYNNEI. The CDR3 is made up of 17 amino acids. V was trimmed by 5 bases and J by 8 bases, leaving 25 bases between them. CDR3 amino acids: CASSLFPQGSIGDEQFF. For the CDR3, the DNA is TGTGCCAGCAGTCTCTTCCCGCAGGGTAGTATAGGCGATGAGCAGTTCTTC.

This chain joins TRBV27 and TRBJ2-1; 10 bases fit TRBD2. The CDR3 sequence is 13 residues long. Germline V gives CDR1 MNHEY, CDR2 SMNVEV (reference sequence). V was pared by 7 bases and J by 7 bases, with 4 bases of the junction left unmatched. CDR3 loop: CASMTAGGNEQFF. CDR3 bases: TGTGCCAGCATGACAGCGGGGGGGAATGAGCAGTTCTTC.

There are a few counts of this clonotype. The CDR3: CASSLAGASYEQYF. CDR3 nucleotides: TGTGCCAGCAGTTTGGCGGGAGCGTCCTACGAGCAGTACTTC. J is TRBJ2-7 and V is TRBV12-3 or TRBV12-4; 7 positions agree with TRBD2. This CDR3 spans 14 amino acids. After removal of 3 bases from V and 1 base from J, the junction contained 3 bases not matched to a gene.

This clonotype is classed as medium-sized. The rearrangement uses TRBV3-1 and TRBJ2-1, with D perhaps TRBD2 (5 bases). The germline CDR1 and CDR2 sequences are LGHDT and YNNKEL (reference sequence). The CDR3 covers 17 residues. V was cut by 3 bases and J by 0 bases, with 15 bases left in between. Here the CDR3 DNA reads TGTGCCAGCAGCCAGGGCCTAGCTACTTACTCCTACAATGAGCAGTTCTTC. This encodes CASSQGLATYSYNEQFF.

CDR3 bases: TGTGCCAGCAGCCAATATTCTCCGGGACTTGAAGCTTTCTTT. Encoded protein: CASSQYSPGLEAFF. The V and J genes are TRBV3-1 and TRBJ1-1, with D possibly being TRBD1 (5 bases). Germline values: CDR1 LGHDT, CDR2 YNNKEL (reference sequence). Deletions cut 2 bases from V and 7 bases from J, with 14 bases between. The CDR3 covers 14 residues. Supplemented by reference TRBV3-1 and TRBJ1-1, the full variable domain reads DTAVSQTPKYLVTQMGNDKSIKCEQNLGHDTMYWYKQDSKKFLKIMFSYNNKELIINETVPNRFSPKSPDKAHLNLHINSLELGDSAVYFCASSQYSPGLEAFFGQGTRLTVV.

The CDR3 nucleotides read TGCAGTGCTGGGGGACAGGGATACAATGAGCAGTTCTTC. This codes for CSAGGQGYNEQFF. The chain couples TRBV20-1 to TRBJ2-1, with TRBD1 identical over 9 bases. With V trimmed by 5 bases and J by 4 bases, 3 bases remained unmatched. The CDR3 runs 13 residues. The germline V gene encodes CDR1 DFQATT and CDR2 SNEGSKA (reference sequence).

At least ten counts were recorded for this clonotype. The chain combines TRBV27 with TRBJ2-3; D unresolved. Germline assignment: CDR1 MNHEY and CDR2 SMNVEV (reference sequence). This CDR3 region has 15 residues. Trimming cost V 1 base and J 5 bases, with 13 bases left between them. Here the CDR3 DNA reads TGTGCCAGCAGTTTATACGGTCAGCAAAGAGATACGCAGTATTTT. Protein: CASSLYGQQRDTQYF.

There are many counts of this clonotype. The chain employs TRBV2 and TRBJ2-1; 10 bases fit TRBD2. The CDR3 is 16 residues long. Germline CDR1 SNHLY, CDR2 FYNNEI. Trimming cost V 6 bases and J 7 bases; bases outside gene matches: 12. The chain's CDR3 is CASSPTPGLAKNEQFF. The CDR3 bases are TGTGCCAGCAGCCCTACCCCGGGACTAGCGAAGAATGAGCAGTTCTTC.

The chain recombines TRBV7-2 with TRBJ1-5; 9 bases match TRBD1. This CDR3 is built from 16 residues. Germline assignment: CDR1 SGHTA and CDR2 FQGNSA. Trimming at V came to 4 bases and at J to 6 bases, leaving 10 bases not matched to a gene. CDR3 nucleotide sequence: TGTGCCAGCAGCTCGACCGTGGGACAGGGCTCTCAGCCCCAGCATTTT. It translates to CASSSTVGQGSQPQHF. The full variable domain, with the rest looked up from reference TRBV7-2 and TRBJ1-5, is GAGVSQSPSNKVTEKGKDVELRCDPISGHTALYWYRQSLGQGLEFLIYFQGNSAPDKSGLPSDRFSAERTGGSVSTLTIQRTQQEDSAVYLCASSSTVGQGSQPQHFGDGTRLSIL.